Included here is one T cell receptor (beta chain) sequence, with context. There are 16 residues in the CDR3. Germline V gene data show CDR1 as LGHNA and CDR2 as YNFKEQ. The J segment lost 9 bases and the V segment lost 2 bases, leaving 4 bases of the junction unmatched. The data were obtained in a study of technical replicates of blood from a few donors. Using immunoSEQ multiplex PCR, the repertoire was profiled, and TCRdb retains in-frame clones only, with some absent. This sample has under 90,000 clones; roughly 98% occur once, and the top ten carry approximately 0.14%. The source is a human donor in good health. Sequenced input: T cells isolated from PBMCs. This chain joins TRBV4-2 and TRBJ2-1; 16 nucleotides align to TRBD2. As DNA, the CDR3 is TGTGCCAGCAGCCAACGGGGACTAGCGGGGGGGCTTGAGCAGTTCTTC. As protein: CASSQRGLAGGLEQFF.